This entry features one T cell receptor beta chain sequence. This entry comes from a study of technical replicates of blood from a few donors. V was pared by 3 bases and J by 1 base, with 4 bases of the junction left unmatched. The CDR3 is 17 amino acids. Looked up from germline, CDR1 is SGHRS and CDR2 is YFSETQ. TCRdb's copy holds only in-frame clones and misses some; the assay was immunoSEQ multiplex PCR. The table shows roughly 87,000 clones, with over 75% occurring only once. The genes are TRBV5-1 and TRBJ2-1; 13 bases fit TRBD2. The TCR comes from a human donor in good health. What was sequenced was T cells isolated from PBMCs. CDR3 DNA sequence: TGCGCCAGCAGCTCAGGACTAGCGGGAGTATCCTACAATGAGCAGTTCTTC. Protein: CASSSGLAGVSYNEQFF.